This note documents a single TCR beta chain sequence. What it binds is unknown. This entry belongs to a study of CD8+ T cells in alopecia areata. The study's findings and limits: Uncertain still, given a single nonresponder, is whether baseline CD8+ expansion links to response.

Treatment indicated: oral pan-JAK inhibitor, 5-10 mg twice daily. The investigators collected lesional scalp punch biopsies and peripheral blood from alopecia areata patients. Sequencing relied on a cDNA template that was reverse transcribed from extracted RNA. Repertoires were generated with immunoSEQ multiplex PCR, while TCRdb's copy carries only in-frame clones and drops some. Of around 190,000 clones listed, roughly 60% are singletons. The input for sequencing was CD4+ T cells sorted from blood, taken at week 24, from a patient treated with tofacitinib. This sequence originates from a human donor with alopecia areata.

As DNA, the CDR3 is TGCAGCTTAGTAAGAGGGGGAGCTAAGACCCAGTACTTC. This encodes CSLVRGGAKTQYF. The chain has TRBV29-1 and TRBJ2-5; the D gene is possibly TRBD1 (6 bases). Germline V lookup: CDR1 SQVTM, CDR2 ANQGSEA. The CDR3 contains 13 residues. V was trimmed by 8 bases and J by 6 bases, leaving 19 bases between them.